This TCR beta chain derives from a study of T cell responses to AZD1222 COVID-19 vaccine. V was cut by 6 bases and J by 7 bases, with 8 bases left in between. The CDR3 totals 11 residues. Germline CDR1 and CDR2: MNHEY and SVGEGT. General study points: Recipients of two AZD1222 doses showed rising Spike-specific TCR breadth and depth. At baseline, just a handful of AZD1222 recipients tested seropositive.

Profiled with immunoSEQ multiplex PCR; TCRdb holds only in-frame clones, not every one. In the table there are more than 250,000 clones, approximately 93% of which are singletons. Points on this clone: Its target is unknown.

This TCR was recovered from an adult in good health. This specimen was peripheral blood, taken on day 0 of AZD1222 vaccination. The chain links TRBV6-2 or TRBV6-3 to TRBJ2-3; D is undetermined. The CDR3 DNA follows: TGTGCCAGCAGCACCGTCCATACGCAGTATTTT. Translating gives CASSTVHTQYF.